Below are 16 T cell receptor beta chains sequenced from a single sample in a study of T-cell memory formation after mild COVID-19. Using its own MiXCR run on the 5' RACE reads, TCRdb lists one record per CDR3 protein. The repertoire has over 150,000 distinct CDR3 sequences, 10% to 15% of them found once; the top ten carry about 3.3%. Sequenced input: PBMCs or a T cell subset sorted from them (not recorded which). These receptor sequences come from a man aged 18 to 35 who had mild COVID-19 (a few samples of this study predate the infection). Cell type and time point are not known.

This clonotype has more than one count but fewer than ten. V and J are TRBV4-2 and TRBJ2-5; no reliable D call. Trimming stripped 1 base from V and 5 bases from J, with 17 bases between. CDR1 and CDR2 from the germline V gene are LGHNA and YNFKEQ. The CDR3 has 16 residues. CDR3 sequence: CASSQAWSVSGETQYF. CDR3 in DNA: TGTGCCAGCAGCCAAGCCTGGTCCGTGAGTGGGGAGACCCAGTACTTC.

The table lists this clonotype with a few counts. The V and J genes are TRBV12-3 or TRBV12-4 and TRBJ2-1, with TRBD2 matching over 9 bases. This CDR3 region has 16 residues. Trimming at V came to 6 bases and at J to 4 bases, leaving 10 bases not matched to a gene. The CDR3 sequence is CASSRPRGGLYNEQFF. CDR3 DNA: TGTGCCAGCAGCCGTCCGCGGGGGGGCCTTTACAATGAGCAGTTCTTC.

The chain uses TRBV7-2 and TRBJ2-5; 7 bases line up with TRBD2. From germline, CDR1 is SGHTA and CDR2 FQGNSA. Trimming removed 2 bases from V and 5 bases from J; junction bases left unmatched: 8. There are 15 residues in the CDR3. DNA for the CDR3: TGTGCCAGCAGCTTATACGGGGGGATTGGGGAGACCCAGTACTTC. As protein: CASSLYGGIGETQYF.

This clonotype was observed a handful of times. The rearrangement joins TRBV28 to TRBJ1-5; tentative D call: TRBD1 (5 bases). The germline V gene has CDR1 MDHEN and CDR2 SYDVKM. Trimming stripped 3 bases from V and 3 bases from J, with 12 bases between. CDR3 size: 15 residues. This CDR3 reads CASSFLSGPNQPQHF. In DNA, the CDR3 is TGTGCCAGCAGTTTTTTATCGGGGCCCAATCAGCCCCAGCATTTT.

The CDR3 sequence: CASSRTGTGSTGEQYF. As DNA, the CDR3 is TGCGCCAGCAGCCGCACCGGGACAGGCTCGACAGGCGAGCAGTACTTC. V and J are TRBV5-1 and TRBJ2-7; 8 nucleotides match TRBD1. V was clipped by 4 bases and J by 6 bases; unmatched bases: 15. This CDR3 comprises 16 residues. Germline assignment: CDR1 SGHRS and CDR2 YFSETQ.

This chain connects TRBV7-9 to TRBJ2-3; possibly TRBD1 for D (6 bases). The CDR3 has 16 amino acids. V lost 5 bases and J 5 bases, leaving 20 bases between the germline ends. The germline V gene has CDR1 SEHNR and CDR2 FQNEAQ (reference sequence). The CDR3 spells CASSPRANRVVDTQYF. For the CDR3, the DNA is TGTGCCAGCAGCCCCCGGGCAAACAGGGTGGTAGATACGCAGTATTTT. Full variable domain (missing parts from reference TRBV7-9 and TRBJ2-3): DTGVSQNPRHKITKRGQNVTFRCDPISEHNRLYWYRQTLGQGPEFLTYFQNEAQLEKSRLLSDRFSAERPKGSFSTLEIQRTEQGDSAMYLCASSPRANRVVDTQYFGPGTRLTVL.

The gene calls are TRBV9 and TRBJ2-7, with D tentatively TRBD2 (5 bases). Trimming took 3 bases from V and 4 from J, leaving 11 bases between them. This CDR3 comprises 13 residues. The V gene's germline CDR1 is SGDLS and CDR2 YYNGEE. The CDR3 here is CASSEGPGYEQYF. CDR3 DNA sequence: TGTGCCAGCAGCGAAGGGCCGGGGTACGAGCAGTACTTC.

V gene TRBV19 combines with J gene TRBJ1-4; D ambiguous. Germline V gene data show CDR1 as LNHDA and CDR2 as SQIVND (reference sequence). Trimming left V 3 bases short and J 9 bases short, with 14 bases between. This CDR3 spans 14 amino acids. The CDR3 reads CASSIGPAEKKLFF. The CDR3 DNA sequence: TGTGCCAGTAGTATTGGGCCAGCGGAGAAAAAACTGTTTTTT.

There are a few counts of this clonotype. The CDR3 DNA reads TGTGCCAGCAGCTTGGACCGGGACCGTGAAGCTTTCTTT. It translates to CASSLDRDREAFF. The chain employs TRBV5-5 and TRBJ1-1; possible D gene TRBD1, 5 bases. The germline V and J ends were trimmed by 0 bases and 7 bases, with 10 bases remaining between them. The CDR3 runs to 13 residues. Germline V CDR1 and CDR2: SGHKS, YYEKEE (reference sequence).

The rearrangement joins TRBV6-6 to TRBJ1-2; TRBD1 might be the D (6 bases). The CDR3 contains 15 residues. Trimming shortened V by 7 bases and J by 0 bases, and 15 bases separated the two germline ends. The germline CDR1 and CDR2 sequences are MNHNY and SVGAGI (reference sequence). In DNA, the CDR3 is TGTGCCAGCACCCCGAACCGGGACACTAACTATGGCTACACCTTC. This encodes CASTPNRDTNYGYTF.

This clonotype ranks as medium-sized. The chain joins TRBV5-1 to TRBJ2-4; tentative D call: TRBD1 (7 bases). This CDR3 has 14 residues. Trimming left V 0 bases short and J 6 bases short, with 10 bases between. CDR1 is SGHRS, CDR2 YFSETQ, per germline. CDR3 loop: CASSLGQGGNIQYF. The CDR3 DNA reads TGCGCCAGCAGCTTGGGCCAGGGGGGAAACATTCAGTACTTC.

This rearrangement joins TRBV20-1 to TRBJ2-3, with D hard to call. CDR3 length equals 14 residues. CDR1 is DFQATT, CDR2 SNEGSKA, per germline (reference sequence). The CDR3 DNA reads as TGCAGGACGGACCGAACCGATCGCGTAGATACGCAGTATTTT. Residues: CRTDRTDRVDTQYF.

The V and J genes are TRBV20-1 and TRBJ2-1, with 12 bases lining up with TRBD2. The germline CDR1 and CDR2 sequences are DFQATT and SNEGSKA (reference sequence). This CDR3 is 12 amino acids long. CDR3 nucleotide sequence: TGCACTAGCGGGGGGGCCGACAATGAGCAGTTCTTC. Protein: CTSGGADNEQFF.

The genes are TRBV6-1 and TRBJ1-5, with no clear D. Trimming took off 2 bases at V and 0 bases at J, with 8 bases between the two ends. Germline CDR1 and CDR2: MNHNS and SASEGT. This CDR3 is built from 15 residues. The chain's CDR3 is CASSERFYSNQPQHF. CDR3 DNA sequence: TGTGCCAGCAGTGAAAGGTTTTATAGCAATCAGCCCCAGCATTTT.

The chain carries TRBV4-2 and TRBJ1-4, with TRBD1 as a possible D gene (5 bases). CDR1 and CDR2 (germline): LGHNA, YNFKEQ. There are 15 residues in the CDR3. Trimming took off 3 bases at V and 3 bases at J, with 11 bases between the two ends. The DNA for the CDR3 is TGTGCCAGCAGCCACTGGGGGGGTTCTAATGAAAAACTGTTTTTT. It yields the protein CASSHWGGSNEKLFF.

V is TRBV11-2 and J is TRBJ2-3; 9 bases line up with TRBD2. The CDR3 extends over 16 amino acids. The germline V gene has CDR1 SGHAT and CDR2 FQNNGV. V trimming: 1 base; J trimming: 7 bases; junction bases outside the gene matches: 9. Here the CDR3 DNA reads TGTGCCAGCAGCTTAGTTCCGCGGGGGGGCGGAAATACGCAGTATTTT. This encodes CASSLVPRGGGNTQYF.